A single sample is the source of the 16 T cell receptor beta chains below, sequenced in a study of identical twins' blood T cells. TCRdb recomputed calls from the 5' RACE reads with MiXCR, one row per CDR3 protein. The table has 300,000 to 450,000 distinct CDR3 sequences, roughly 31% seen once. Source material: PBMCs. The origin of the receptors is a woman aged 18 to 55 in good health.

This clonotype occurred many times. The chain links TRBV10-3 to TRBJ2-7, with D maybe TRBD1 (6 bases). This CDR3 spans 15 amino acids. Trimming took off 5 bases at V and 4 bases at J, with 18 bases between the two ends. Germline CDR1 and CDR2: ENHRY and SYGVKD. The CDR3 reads CAISKSTGSKYEQYF. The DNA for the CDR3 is TGTGCCATCAGTAAAAGTACAGGGTCAAAGTACGAGCAGTACTTC.

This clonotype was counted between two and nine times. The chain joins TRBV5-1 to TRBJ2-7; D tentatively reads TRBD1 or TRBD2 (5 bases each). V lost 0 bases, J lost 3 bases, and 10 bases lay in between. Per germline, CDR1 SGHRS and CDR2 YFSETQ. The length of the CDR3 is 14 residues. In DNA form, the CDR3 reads TGCGCCAGCAGCTTGGGTTTTGGGGGCTACGAGCAGTACTTC. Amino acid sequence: CASSLGFGGYEQYF. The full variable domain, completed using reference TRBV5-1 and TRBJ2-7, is KAGVTQTPRYLIKTRGQQVTLSCSPISGHRSVSWYQQTPGQGLQFLFEYFSETQRNKGNFPGRFSGRQFSNSRSEMNVSTLELGDSALYLCASSLGFGGYEQYFGPGTRLTVT.

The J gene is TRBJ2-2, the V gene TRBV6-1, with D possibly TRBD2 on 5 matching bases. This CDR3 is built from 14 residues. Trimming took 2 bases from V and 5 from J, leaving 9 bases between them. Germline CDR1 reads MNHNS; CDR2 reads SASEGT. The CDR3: CASSEKRVTGELFF. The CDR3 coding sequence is TGTGCCAGCAGTGAAAAGAGGGTGACCGGGGAGCTGTTTTTT.

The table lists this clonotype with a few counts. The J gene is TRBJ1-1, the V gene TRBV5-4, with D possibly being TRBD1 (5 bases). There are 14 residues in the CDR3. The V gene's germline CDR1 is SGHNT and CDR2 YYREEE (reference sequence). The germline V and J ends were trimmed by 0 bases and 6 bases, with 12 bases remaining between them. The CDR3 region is CASSLVPRGPEAFF. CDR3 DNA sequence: TGTGCCAGCAGCTTGGTCCCAAGGGGCCCTGAAGCTTTCTTT.

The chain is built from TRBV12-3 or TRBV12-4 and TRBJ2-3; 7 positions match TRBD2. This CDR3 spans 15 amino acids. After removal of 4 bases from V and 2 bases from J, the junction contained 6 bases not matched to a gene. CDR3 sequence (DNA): TGTGCCAGCAGTTCCCGTAGCGGGTACACAGATACGCAGTATTTT. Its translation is CASSSRSGYTDTQYF.

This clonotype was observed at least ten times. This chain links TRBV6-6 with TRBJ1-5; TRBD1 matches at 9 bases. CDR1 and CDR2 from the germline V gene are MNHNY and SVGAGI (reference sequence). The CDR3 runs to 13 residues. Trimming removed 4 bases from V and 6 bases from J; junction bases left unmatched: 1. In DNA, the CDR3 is TGTGCCAGCAGTTGGGACAGGGTTCAGCCCCAGCATTTT. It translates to CASSWDRVQPQHF.

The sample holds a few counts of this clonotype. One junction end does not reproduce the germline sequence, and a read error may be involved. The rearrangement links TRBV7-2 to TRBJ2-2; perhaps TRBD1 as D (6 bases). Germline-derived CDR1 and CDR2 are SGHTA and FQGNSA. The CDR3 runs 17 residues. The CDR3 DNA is TGTGCCAGCAGCTCTCTTCCATCAGGGGCGAAGACCGGGGAGCTGTTTTTT. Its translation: CASSSLPSGAKTGELFF.

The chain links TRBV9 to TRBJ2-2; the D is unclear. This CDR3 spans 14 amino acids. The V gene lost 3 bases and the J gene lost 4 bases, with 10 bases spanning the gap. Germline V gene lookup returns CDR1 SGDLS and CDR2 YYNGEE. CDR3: CASSGTASTGELFF. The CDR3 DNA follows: TGTGCCAGCAGCGGCACAGCGAGCACCGGGGAGCTGTTTTTT.

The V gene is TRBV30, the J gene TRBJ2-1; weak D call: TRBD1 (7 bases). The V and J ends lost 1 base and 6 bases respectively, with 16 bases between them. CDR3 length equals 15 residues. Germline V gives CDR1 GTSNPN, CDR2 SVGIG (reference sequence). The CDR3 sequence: CAWSEAGGLFNEQFF. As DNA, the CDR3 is TGTGCCTGGAGTGAGGCAGGGGGGCTTTTCAATGAGCAGTTCTTC.

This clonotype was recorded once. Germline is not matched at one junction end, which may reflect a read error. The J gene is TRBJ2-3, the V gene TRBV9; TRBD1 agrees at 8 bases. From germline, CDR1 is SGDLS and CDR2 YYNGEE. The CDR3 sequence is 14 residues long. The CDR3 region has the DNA TGTGCCAGCAGCGCCGGGACAGGCACATATACGCAGTATTTT. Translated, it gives CASSAGTGTYTQYF.

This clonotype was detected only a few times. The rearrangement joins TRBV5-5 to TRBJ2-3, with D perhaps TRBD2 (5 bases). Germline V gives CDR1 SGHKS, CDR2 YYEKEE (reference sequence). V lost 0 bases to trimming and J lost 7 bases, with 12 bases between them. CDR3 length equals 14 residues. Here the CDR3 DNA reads TGTGCCAGCAGCTTGGTTTTGCGGGTATATACGCAGTATTTT. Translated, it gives CASSLVLRVYTQYF.

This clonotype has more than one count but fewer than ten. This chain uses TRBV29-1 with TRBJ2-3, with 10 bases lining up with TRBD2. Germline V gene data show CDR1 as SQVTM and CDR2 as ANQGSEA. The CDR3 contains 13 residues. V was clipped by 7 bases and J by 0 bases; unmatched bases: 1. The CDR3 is CSGSGRSTDTQYF. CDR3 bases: TGCAGCGGTAGCGGGAGGAGCACAGATACGCAGTATTTT.

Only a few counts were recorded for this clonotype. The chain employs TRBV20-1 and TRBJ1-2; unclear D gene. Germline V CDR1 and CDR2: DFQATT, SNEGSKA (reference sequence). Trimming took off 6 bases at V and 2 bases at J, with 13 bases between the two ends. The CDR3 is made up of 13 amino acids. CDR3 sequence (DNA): TGCAGTGCAAATCAACAAGCAAACTATGGCTACACCTTC. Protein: CSANQQANYGYTF.

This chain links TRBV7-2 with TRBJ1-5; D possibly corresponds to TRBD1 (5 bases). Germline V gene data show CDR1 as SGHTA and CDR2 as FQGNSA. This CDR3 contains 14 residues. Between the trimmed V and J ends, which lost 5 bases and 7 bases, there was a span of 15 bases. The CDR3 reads CASSGGQGKQPQHF. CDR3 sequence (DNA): TGTGCCAGCAGCGGGGGTCAGGGAAAGCAGCCCCAGCATTTT.

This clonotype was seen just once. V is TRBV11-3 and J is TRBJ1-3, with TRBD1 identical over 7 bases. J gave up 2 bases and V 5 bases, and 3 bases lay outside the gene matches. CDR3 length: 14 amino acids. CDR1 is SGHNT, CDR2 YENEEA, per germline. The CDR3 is CASSLGQPGNTIYF. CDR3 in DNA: TGTGCCAGCAGCCTGGGACAGCCTGGAAACACCATATATTTT.

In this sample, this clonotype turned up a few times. Here the CDR3 reads CAGSTERTPGQKETQYF. The CDR3 DNA follows: TGTGCCGGCAGCACAGAGAGAACGCCGGGACAGAAAGAGACCCAGTACTTC. This sequence joins TRBV21-1 and TRBJ2-5; the listed D gene, TRBD1, was not tested against the DNA. TRBV21-1 is a known pseudogene. The CDR3 sequence is 17 residues long.